The next 6 T cell receptor beta chains were all read from a single sample in a study of blood T cell repertoires in COVID-19. Measured with immunoSEQ multiplex PCR; TCRdb has only the in-frame clones, and not every one. The sample gives about 190,000 clones, roughly 84% of which show up once; under 4% is in the top ten. The sample consisted of PBMCs or T cells enriched from blood (not recorded which). The receptors come from a woman in her twenties or thirties who had been exposed to COVID-19.

In its sample, this clone was seen once. V is TRBV5-4 and J is TRBJ2-3; 10 bases line up with TRBD1. The germline CDR1 and CDR2 sequences are SGHNT and YYREEE (reference sequence). V lost 4 bases to trimming and J lost 3 bases; unmatched junction nucleotides: 5. This CDR3 region has 15 residues. This CDR3 is CASSPGQGRTDTQYF. In DNA, the CDR3 is TGTGCCAGCAGCCCGGGACAGGGGAGGACAGATACGCAGTATTTT.

V is TRBV11-2 and J is TRBJ2-5, with 10 bases identical to TRBD2. The CDR3 contains 17 residues. Trimming removed 3 bases from V and 1 base from J; junction bases left unmatched: 8. Germline V gene data show CDR1 as SGHAT and CDR2 as FQNNGV. The CDR3 region has the DNA TGTGCCAGCAGCTTCCTAAGCGGGGGGGGACCCCAAGAGACCCAGTACTTC. It specifies CASSFLSGGGPQETQYF.

The rearrangement links TRBV9 to TRBJ1-2; D is ambiguous. The ends were cut back, 2 bases at V and 0 bases at J, with 8 bases in the middle. Germline V CDR1 and CDR2: SGDLS, YYNGEE. There are 14 residues in the CDR3. The CDR3 region is CASSVSEANYGYTF. The CDR3 coding sequence is TGTGCCAGCAGCGTTTCCGAGGCTAACTATGGCTACACCTTC.

This clone was seen a single time. CDR3 loop: CASSAGELLLETQYF. The CDR3 DNA follows: TGTGCCAGCAGCGCGGGAGAGCTGCTGCTCGAGACCCAGTACTTC. The chain is built from TRBV7-6 and TRBJ2-5, with 7 bases identical to TRBD2. CDR3 size: 15 residues. J lost 5 bases, V lost 5 bases, and 11 bases had no gene match. Per the germline V gene, CDR1 is SGHVS and CDR2 is FNYEAQ.

This chain joins TRBV7-2 and TRBJ2-3; D possibly corresponds to TRBD1 (6 bases). This CDR3 is built from 13 residues. Trimming removed 5 bases at V and 6 bases at J, with 12 bases between. The germline CDR1 and CDR2 sequences are SGHTA and FQGNSA. CDR3 amino acids: CASSPSGVDTQYF. The CDR3 nucleotides are TGTGCCAGCAGCCCGTCAGGGGTTGATACGCAGTATTTT.

The chain links TRBV7-9 to TRBJ1-5; D is unresolved. Germline assignment: CDR1 SEHNR and CDR2 FQNEAQ (reference sequence). V lost 5 bases and J 5 bases, leaving 19 bases between the germline ends. The CDR3 loop spans 16 amino acids. In nucleotides, the CDR3 is TGTGCCAGCAGCCCCTGGGCGAGCCCAGGCCATCAGCCCCAGCATTTT. Its protein product is CASSPWASPGHQPQHF.